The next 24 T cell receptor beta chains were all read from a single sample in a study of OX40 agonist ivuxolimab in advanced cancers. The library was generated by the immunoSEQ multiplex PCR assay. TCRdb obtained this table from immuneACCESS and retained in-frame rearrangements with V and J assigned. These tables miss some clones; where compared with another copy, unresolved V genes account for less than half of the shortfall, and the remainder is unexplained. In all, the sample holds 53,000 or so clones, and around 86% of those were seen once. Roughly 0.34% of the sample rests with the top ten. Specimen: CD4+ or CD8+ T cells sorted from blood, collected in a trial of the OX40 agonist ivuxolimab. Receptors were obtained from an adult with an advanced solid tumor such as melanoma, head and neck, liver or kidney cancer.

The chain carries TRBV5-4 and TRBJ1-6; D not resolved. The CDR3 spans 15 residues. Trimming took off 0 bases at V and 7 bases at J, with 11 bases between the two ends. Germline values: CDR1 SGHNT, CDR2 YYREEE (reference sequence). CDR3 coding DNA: TGTGCCAGCAGCTTGGGTCGGACGACCAATTCACCCCTCCACTTT. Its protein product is CASSLGRTTNSPLHF.

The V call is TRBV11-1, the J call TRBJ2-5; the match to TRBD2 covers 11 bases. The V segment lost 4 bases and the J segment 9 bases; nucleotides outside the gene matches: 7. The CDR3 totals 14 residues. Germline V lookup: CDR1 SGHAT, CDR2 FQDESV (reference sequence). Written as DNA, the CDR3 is TGTGCCAGCAGCTCGAGAGGACTAGCGGGCTCCCAGTACTTC. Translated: CASSSRGLAGSQYF.

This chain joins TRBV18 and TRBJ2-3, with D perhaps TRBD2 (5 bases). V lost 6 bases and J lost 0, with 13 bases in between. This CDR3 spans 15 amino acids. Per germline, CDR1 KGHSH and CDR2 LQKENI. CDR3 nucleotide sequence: TGTGCCAGCTCCCTAAGGGAGTCTAGCACAGATACGCAGTATTTT. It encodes CASSLRESSTDTQYF.

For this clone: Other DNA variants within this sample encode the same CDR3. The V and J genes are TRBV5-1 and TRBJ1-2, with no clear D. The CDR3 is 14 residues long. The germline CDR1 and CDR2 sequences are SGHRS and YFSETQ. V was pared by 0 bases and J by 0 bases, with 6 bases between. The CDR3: CASSLESPNYGYTF. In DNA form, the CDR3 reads TGCGCCAGCAGCTTGGAAAGCCCTAACTATGGCTACACCTTC.

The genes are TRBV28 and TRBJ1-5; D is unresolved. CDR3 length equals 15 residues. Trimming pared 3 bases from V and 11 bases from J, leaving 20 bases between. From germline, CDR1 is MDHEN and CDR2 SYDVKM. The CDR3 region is CASSFGRSLFGTQHF. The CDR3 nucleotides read TGTGCCAGCAGTTTCGGGCGGAGCCTGTTTGGGACCCAGCATTTT.

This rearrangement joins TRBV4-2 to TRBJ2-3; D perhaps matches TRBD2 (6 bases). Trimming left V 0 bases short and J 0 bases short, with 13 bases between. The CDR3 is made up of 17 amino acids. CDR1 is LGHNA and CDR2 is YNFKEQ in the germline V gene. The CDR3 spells CASSQDPGRGSTDTQYF. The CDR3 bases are TGTGCCAGCAGCCAAGACCCCGGGCGGGGAAGCACAGATACGCAGTATTTT.

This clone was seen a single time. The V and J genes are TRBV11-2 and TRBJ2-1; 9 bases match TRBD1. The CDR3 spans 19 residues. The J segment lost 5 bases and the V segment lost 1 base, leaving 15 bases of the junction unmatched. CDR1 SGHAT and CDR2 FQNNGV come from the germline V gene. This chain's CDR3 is CASSLGGTGRAHTHNEQFF. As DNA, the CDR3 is TGTGCCAGCAGCTTAGGGGGGACAGGGAGGGCACACACACACAATGAGCAGTTCTTC.

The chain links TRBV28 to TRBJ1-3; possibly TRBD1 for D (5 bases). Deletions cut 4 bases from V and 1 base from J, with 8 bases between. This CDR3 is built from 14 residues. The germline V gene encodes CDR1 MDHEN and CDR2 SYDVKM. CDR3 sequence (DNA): TGTGCCAGCAGTTCGACAGCTTCTGGAAACACCATATATTTT. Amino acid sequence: CASSSTASGNTIYF.

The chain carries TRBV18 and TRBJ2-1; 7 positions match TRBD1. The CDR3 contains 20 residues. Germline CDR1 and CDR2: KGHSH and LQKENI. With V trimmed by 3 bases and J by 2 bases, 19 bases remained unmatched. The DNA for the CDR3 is TGTGCCAGCTCACCTCGCGGTTCGGGACAGAAACTCCTACCCTACAATGAGCAGTTCTTC. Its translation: CASSPRGSGQKLLPYNEQFF.

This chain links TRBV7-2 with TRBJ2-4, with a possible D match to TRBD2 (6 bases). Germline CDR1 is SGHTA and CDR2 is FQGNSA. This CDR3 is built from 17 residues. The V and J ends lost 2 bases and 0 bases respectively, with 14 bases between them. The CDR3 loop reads CASSLRRGTLAKNIQYF. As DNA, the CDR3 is TGTGCCAGCAGCTTAAGACGGGGGACTCTAGCCAAAAACATTCAGTACTTC.

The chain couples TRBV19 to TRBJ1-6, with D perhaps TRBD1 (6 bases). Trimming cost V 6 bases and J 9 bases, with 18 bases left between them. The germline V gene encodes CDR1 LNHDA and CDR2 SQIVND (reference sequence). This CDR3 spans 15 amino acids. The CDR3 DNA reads TGTGCCAGTAGCCATCAAACAGGGATGGTTTCACCCCTCCACTTT. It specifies CASSHQTGMVSPLHF.

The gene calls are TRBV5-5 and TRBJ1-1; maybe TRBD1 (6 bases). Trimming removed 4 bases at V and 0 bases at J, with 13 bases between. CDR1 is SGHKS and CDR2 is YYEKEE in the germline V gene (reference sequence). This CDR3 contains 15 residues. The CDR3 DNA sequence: TGTGCCAGCAGCCCTCGGACAGAATTGAACACTGAAGCTTTCTTT. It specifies CASSPRTELNTEAFF.

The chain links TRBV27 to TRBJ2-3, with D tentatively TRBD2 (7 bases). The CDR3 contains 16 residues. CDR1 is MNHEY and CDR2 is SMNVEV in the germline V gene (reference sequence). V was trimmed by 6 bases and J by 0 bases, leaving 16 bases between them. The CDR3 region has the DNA TGTGCCAGCAGACAGGCCGGGGGGCTGAGCACAGATACGCAGTATTTT. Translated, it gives CASRQAGGLSTDTQYF.

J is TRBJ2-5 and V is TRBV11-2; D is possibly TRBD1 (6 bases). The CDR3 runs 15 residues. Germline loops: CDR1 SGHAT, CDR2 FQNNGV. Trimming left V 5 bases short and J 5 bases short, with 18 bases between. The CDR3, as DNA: TGTGCCAGCAGCAACCAGGGGAGCATCGGGGAGACCCAGTACTTC. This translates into CASSNQGSIGETQYF.

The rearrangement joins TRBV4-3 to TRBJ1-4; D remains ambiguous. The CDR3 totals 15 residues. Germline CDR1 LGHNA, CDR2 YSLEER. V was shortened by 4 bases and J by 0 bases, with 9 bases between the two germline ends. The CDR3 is CASSRAFATNEKLFF. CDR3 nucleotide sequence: TGCGCCAGCAGCCGGGCGTTTGCAACTAATGAAAAACTGTTTTTT.

Here the CDR3 reads CAISVPGTGDIGGYTF. The DNA for the CDR3 is TGTGCCATCAGTGTGCCCGGGACAGGGGATATCGGTGGCTACACCTTC. The chain is built from TRBV10-3 and TRBJ1-2; 10 bases match TRBD1. This CDR3 has 16 amino acids. Germline V CDR1 and CDR2: ENHRY, SYGVKD. Germline trimming cut 4 bases from V and 7 bases from J; bases unmatched to any gene: 12.

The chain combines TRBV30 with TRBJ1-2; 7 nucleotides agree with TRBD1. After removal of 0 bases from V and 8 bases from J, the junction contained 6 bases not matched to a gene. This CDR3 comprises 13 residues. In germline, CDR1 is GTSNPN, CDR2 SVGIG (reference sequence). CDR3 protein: CAWSVQRGQGYTF. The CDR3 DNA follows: TGTGCCTGGAGTGTGCAAAGGGGGCAAGGCTACACCTTC.

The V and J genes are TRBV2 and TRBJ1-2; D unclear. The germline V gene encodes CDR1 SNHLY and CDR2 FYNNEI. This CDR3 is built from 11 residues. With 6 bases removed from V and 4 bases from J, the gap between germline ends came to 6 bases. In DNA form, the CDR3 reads TGTGCCAGCAGCCAGATCTATGGCTACACCTTC. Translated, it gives CASSQIYGYTF.

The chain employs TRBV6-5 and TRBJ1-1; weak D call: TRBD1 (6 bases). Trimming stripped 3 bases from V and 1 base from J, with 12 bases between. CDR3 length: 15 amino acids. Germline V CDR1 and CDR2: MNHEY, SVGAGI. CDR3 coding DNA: TGTGCCAGCAGTTATAGGACAGACAGGAACACTGAAGCTTTCTTT. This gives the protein CASSYRTDRNTEAFF.

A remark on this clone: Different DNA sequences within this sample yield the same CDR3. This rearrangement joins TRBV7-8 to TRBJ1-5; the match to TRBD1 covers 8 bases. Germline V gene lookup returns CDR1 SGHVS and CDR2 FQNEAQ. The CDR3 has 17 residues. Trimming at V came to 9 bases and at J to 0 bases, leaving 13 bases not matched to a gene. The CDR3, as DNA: TGTGCCAGTAGTTCAAGGCAGGGGGCTAATAGCAATCAGCCCCAGCATTTT. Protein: CASSSRQGANSNQPQHF.

In DNA form, the CDR3 reads TGCGCCAGCAGCGACATTCTAAGGGACAGGGCCTACGAGCAGTACTTC. This gives the protein CASSDILRDRAYEQYF. The chain couples TRBV5-1 to TRBJ2-7, with 9 bases that match TRBD1. There are 16 residues in the CDR3. Germline V gene data show CDR1 as SGHRS and CDR2 as YFSETQ. With V trimmed by 4 bases and J by 2 bases, 10 bases remained unmatched. The variable domain in full, with the rest retrieved from reference TRBV5-1 and TRBJ2-7, is KAGVTQTPRYLIKTRGQQVTLSCSPISGHRSVSWYQQTPGQGLQFLFEYFSETQRNKGNFPGRFSGRQFSNSRSEMNVSTLELGDSALYLCASSDILRDRAYEQYFGPGTRLTVT.

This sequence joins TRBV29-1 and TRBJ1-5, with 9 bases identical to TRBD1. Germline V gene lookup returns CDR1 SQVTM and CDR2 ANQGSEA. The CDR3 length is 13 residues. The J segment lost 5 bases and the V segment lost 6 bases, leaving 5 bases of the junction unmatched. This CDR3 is CSVGQGWDQPQHF. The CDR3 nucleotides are TGCAGCGTCGGACAGGGGTGGGATCAGCCCCAGCATTTT.

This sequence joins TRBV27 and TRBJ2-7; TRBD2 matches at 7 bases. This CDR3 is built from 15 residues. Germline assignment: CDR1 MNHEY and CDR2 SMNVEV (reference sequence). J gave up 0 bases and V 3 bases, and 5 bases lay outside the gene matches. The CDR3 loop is CASSFGTSVSYEQYF. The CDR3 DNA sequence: TGTGCCAGCAGTTTCGGTACTAGCGTCTCCTACGAGCAGTACTTC.

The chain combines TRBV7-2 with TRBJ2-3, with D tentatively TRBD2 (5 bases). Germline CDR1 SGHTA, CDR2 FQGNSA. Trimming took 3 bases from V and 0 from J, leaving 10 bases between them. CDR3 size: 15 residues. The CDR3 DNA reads TGTGCCAGCAGCTTGAAAGCGGCGAGCACAGATACGCAGTATTTT. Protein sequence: CASSLKAASTDTQYF.